These 17 T cell receptor beta chains share one sample of origin, sequenced in a study of response to subunit inactivated influenza vaccine. Using its own MiXCR run on the RT-PCR reads, TCRdb lists one record per CDR3 protein. The data contain just under 550,000 distinct CDR3 sequences, approximately 22% of them singletons. Another study also made use of these data, one on T cells expressing NK-cell markers. That publication notes: TCR beta cDNA was made by 5'RACE template switching with UMIs.

The starting material was CD4+ T cells sorted from PBMCs, obtained 11 to 12 days after vaccination. The receptors derive from a man over 45 who received an inactivated influenza vaccine.

The chain couples TRBV7-2 to TRBJ2-7; possibly TRBD1 for D (7 bases). The CDR3 extends over 16 amino acids. Trimming took off 2 bases at V and 3 bases at J, with 17 bases between the two ends. The germline V gene encodes CDR1 SGHTA and CDR2 FQGNSA. The DNA for the CDR3 is TGTGCCAGCAGCTTACGTCAGGGGGGAGCGGGCTACGAGCAGTACTTC. Protein: CASSLRQGGAGYEQYF. Drawing the rest from reference TRBV7-2 and TRBJ2-7, the complete variable domain is GAGVSQSPSNKVTEKGKDVELRCDPISGHTALYWYRQSLGQGLEFLIYFQGNSAPDKSGLPSDRFSAERTGGSVSTLTIQRTQQEDSAVYLCASSLRQGGAGYEQYFGPGTRLTVT.

This clonotype was seen repeatedly, ten times or more. The chain combines TRBV12-3 or TRBV12-4 with TRBJ2-1; maybe TRBD2 (7 bases). Trimming left V 6 bases short and J 5 bases short, with 17 bases between. This CDR3 has 15 residues. For the CDR3, the DNA is TGTGCCAGCAGGAGGGGGGCTAGCGGTGACAATGAGCAGTTCTTC. Its translation is CASRRGASGDNEQFF.

The rearrangement links TRBV12-3 or TRBV12-4 to TRBJ2-2; D may be TRBD1 (6 bases). The CDR3 is 13 residues long. Deletions cut 10 bases from V and 5 bases from J, with 14 bases between. CDR3 sequence (DNA): TGTGCCAATGGGGGCAGAGGGACCGGGGAGCTGTTTTTT. Translation gives CANGGRGTGELFF.

This clonotype came up a few times. V usage is TRBV5-1 and J usage is TRBJ2-2, with 7 bases that match TRBD1. The CDR3 has 16 amino acids. CDR1 and CDR2 from the germline V gene are SGHRS and YFSETQ. V lost 0 bases and J lost 6; bases outside the gene matches: 8. The CDR3 region has the DNA TGCGCCAGCAGCTTGGCCTATGCTACAGGGGCCGGGGAGCTGTTTTTT. Translating gives CASSLAYATGAGELFF.

This sequence joins TRBV30 and TRBJ2-5; TRBD2 matches 7 bases. Germline V gene data show CDR1 as GTSNPN and CDR2 as SVGIG (reference sequence). The CDR3 runs 13 residues. V shed 3 bases and J 7 bases; nucleotides not matched to a gene: 8. The CDR3 nucleotides read TGTGCCTGGAGATTGGGCGGGGGAGGGACCCAGTACTTC. This encodes CAWRLGGGGTQYF.

The gene calls are TRBV20-1 and TRBJ2-1; D is uncertain. The CDR3 contains 11 residues. The V end was cut by 3 bases, the J end by 6 bases, with 6 bases between. CDR1 DFQATT and CDR2 SNEGSKA come from the germline V gene (reference sequence). CDR3 amino acids: CSARNGNEQFF. Here the CDR3 DNA reads TGCAGTGCTAGGAACGGCAATGAGCAGTTCTTC.

This chain links TRBV4-3 with TRBJ2-7, with TRBD2 matching 11 bases. Germline CDR1 is LGHNA and CDR2 is YSLEER. The ends lost 8 bases at V and 3 bases at J; junction bases unmatched: 6. This CDR3 has 14 amino acids. The DNA of the CDR3 is TGCGCCAGCTCGAGACTAGCGGGGCTCTACGAGCAGTACTTC. Amino acid sequence: CASSRLAGLYEQYF.

The sample holds one count of this clonotype. The V gene is TRBV20-1, the J gene TRBJ1-6; the match to TRBD1 covers 8 bases. There are 15 residues in the CDR3. V was clipped by 2 bases and J by 9 bases; unmatched bases: 9. From germline, CDR1 is DFQATT and CDR2 SNEGSKA (reference sequence). In DNA form, the CDR3 reads TGCAGTGCTAGACAACCTGGACAGGGAATTTCACCCCTCCACTTT. It encodes CSARQPGQGISPLHF.

This clonotype was counted only a few times. The rearrangement uses TRBV28 and TRBJ2-3, with D tentatively TRBD1 (6 bases). The CDR3 has 13 residues. Germline V gives CDR1 MDHEN, CDR2 SYDVKM. V was clipped by 6 bases and J by 4 bases, with 11 bases between them. In DNA form, the CDR3 reads TGTGCCAGCAGCCTTCAGGGGTCAGATACGCAGTATTTT. Translated: CASSLQGSDTQYF.

The chain employs TRBV6-6 and TRBJ1-4; no definite D call. This CDR3 has 14 amino acids. The V gene lost 9 bases and the J gene lost 3 bases, with 14 bases spanning the gap. CDR1 is MNHNY, CDR2 SVGAGI, per germline (reference sequence). This CDR3 is CASSRGGPNEKLFF. CDR3 DNA sequence: TGTGCCAGTTCCCGGGGAGGGCCTAATGAAAAACTGTTTTTT.

The CDR3 nucleotides are TGTGCCAGCAGCTTAGTGGCCAGCGTCACCTACGAGCAGTACTTC. Translated: CASSLVASVTYEQYF. V gene TRBV13 combines with J gene TRBJ2-7, with D uncertain. This CDR3 comprises 15 residues. The V gene's germline CDR1 is PRHDT and CDR2 FYEKMQ (reference sequence). V lost 1 base, J lost 2 bases, and 12 bases lay in between.

This clonotype was counted ten times or more. This chain joins TRBV5-1 and TRBJ2-2; no clear D gene. V was clipped by 0 bases and J by 5 bases, with 8 bases between them. This CDR3 is built from 14 residues. Germline lookup yields CDR1 SGHRS and CDR2 YFSETQ. As DNA, the CDR3 is TGCGCCAGCAGCTTGGGGTCATTTACCGGGGAGCTGTTTTTT. Amino acid sequence: CASSLGSFTGELFF.

This clonotype came up a few times. V is TRBV3-1 and J is TRBJ1-2; TRBD1 matches 7 bases. The CDR3 length is 15 residues. CDR1 is LGHDT, CDR2 YNNKEL, per germline (reference sequence). The junction had 7 bases not matched to a gene; V was cut back by 4 bases and J by 2 bases. In DNA form, the CDR3 reads TGTGCCAGCAGCCCCACATTGGACAGGAACTATGGCTACACCTTC. Translation: CASSPTLDRNYGYTF.

As concerns this clonotype: This may be a read error: a much more frequent sequence differs by one nucleotide. This chain links TRBV20-1 with TRBJ2-7; unclear D gene. Germline-derived CDR1 and CDR2 are DFQATT and SNEGSKA (reference sequence). CDR3 length: 11 residues. Trimming removed 0 bases at V and 3 bases at J, with 3 bases between. CDR3 amino acids: CSARDFYEQYF. The DNA for the CDR3 is TGCAGTGCTAGAGATTTCTACGAGCAGTACTTC.

This rearrangement joins TRBV19 to TRBJ1-5; possible D gene TRBD1, 5 bases. Germline loops: CDR1 LNHDA, CDR2 SQIVND (reference sequence). Trimming left V 2 bases short and J 6 bases short, with 14 bases between. The CDR3 is 15 amino acids. CDR3 nucleotides: TGTGCCAGTAGTATACGAGGGGCGGCGGCTCAGCCCCAGCATTTT. Translation: CASSIRGAAAQPQHF.

The chain uses TRBV11-1 and TRBJ2-1, with 7 bases identical to TRBD1. Per germline, CDR1 SGHAT and CDR2 FQDESV (reference sequence). Trimming took 0 bases from V and 13 from J; bases not matched to a gene: 3. The CDR3 loop spans 12 amino acids. CDR3 region: CASSLAGQAQFF. The CDR3 bases are TGTGCCAGCAGCTTAGCAGGACAGGCCCAGTTCTTC.

The chain has TRBV20-1 and TRBJ2-7; TRBD2 matches 7 bases. V gave up 7 bases and J gave up 9 bases; unmatched junction bases: 12. Germline V gene lookup returns CDR1 DFQATT and CDR2 SNEGSKA (reference sequence). CDR3 length: 12 residues. The DNA of the CDR3 is TGCAGTGTCCCCTGGGACGGCGGGGGGCAGTACTTC. It specifies CSVPWDGGGQYF.